This T cell receptor beta chain was documented in a study of blood T cell repertoires in COVID-19. Study-level background: The United States, Italy and Spain provided the acute and convalescent COVID-19 samples. T cells, B-cell-depleted T cells, or PBMCs supplied cDNA or gDNA.

The CDR3 covers 14 residues. V was trimmed by 0 bases and J by 8 bases, leaving 12 bases between them. The germline CDR1 and CDR2 sequences are LGHDT and YNNKEL (reference sequence). In the original analysis: Scientists estimated how many nucleated cells there were by amplifying reference gene primers. TCRdb's table, derived via immunoSEQ multiplex PCR, lists solely in-frame clones and lacks some. V, J and clone size were drawn from that table, and D and trimming were deduced from the DNA. The sample includes 200,000 to 250,000 clones, around 81% of them seen just once. Sequencing was done on a sample of peripheral blood. The chain carries TRBV3-1 (or the pseudogene TRBV3-2) and TRBJ2-3; D not resolved. This clonotype originated in a woman aged 25 to 39 who had recovered from COVID-19. Written as DNA, the CDR3 is TGTGCCAGCAGCCAAGAAGGTAGCCTAGGTACGCAGTATTTT. Translated, it gives CASSQEGSLGTQYF.